This TCR beta chain is drawn from a study of shared clonotypes between healthy human individuals. Study results and caveats: The study's rarefaction showed incomplete sorted-subset sequencing despite large depth. Clonotypes that were shared across a handful of donors made up approximately 5% of naive CD4 clonotypes.

As regards this clone: Its antigen is as yet unknown.

Using immunoSEQ multiplex PCR, the repertoire was profiled, and TCRdb retains in-frame clones only, with some absent. The table has about 2.4 million clones, roughly nine tenths seen once. This CDR3 has 16 residues. The V and J ends lost 2 bases and 0 bases respectively, with 11 bases between them. Sequencing was performed on naive CD4+ T cells sorted from blood. The subset was: CD45RA+ positively selected. The chain recombines TRBV23-1 with TRBJ1-5; no firm D call. TRBV23-1 is given ORF status, its function remaining uncertain. This receptor was obtained from a man younger than 35 in good health. Written as DNA, the CDR3 is TGCGCCAGCAGTCAACCAGACAAATATAGCAATCAGCCCCAGCATTTT. Its protein product is CASSQPDKYSNQPQHF.